The T cell receptor beta chain described here comes from a study of OX40 agonist ivuxolimab in advanced cancers. Study details: Enrollees could have had prior anti-PD-1, anti-PD-L1 or anti-CTLA-4 therapy, which about 40% had received. Findings and limits, study-wide: Low normalized T-cell clonal expansion was also seen in some nonresponders.

Note on this clone: Its antigen is unidentified.

Germline CDR1 is SEHNR and CDR2 is FQNEAQ (reference sequence). Trimming took off 5 bases at V and 3 bases at J, with 18 bases between the two ends. This CDR3 spans 16 amino acids. A history of autoimmune disease or systemic immunosuppression excluded patients. Only in-frame clones appear in the TCRdb table, and some are missing; sequencing was by immunoSEQ multiplex PCR. This table holds about 28,000 clones, approximately 80% found once. Material: CD4+ or CD8+ T cells sorted from blood, obtained in a trial of the OX40 agonist ivuxolimab. This receptor was obtained from an adult with an advanced solid tumor such as melanoma, head and neck, liver or kidney cancer. The chain employs TRBV7-9 and TRBJ2-3, with D perhaps assigned TRBD1 or TRBD2 (5 bases each). The CDR3 is CASSPRGGVETDTQYF. As DNA, the CDR3 is TGTGCCAGCAGCCCCCGTGGGGGTGTAGAGACAGATACGCAGTATTTT. The full variable domain, in which reference TRBV7-9 and TRBJ2-3 provide the parts outside the CDR3, is DTGVSQNPRHKITKRGQNVTFRCDPISEHNRLYWYRQTLGQGPEFLTYFQNEAQLEKSRLLSDRFSAERPKGSFSTLEIQRTEQGDSAMYLCASSPRGGVETDTQYFGPGTRLTVL.